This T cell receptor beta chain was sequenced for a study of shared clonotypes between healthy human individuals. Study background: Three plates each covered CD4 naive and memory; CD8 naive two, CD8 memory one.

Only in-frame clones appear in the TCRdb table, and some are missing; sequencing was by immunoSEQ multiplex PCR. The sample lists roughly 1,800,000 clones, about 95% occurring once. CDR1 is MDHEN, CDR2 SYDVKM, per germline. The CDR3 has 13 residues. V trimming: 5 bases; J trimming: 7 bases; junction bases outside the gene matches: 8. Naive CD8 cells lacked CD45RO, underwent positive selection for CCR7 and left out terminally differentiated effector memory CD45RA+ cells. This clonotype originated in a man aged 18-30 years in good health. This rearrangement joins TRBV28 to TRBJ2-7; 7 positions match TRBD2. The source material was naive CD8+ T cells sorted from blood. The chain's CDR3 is CASSGGGGSEQYF. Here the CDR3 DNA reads TGTGCCAGCAGTGGGGGGGGAGGGAGTGAGCAGTACTTC.